Listed below are T cell receptor beta chains from one sample, sequenced in a study of read filtering for tumor transcriptome and immune sequencing. TCRdb re-called the reads through MiXCR, storing one row per CDR3 protein. In the table there are about 130,000 distinct CDR3 sequences, roughly 13% of which are singletons. Material: a population of CD138-negative cells sorted from bone marrow. These TCRs come from a donor aged 40 or older with multiple myeloma. Each CDR3 is given without its conserved first and last residue. Fields, in order: V gene, J gene, CDR3 protein.

V: TRBV7-8; J: TRBJ2-6; CDR3: ASSLAPNVLT
V: TRBV28; J: TRBJ2-5; CDR3: ASTPSDRGTQY
V: TRBV5-5; J: TRBJ1-1; CDR3: ASSQGMNTEAF
V: TRBV18; J: TRBJ2-1; CDR3: ASSPTDYNEQF
V: TRBV28; J: TRBJ2-1; CDR3: ASSFFGTGDWSEHNEQF
V: TRBV5-1; J: TRBJ1-2; CDR3: ASSLEDRGQGGYT
V: TRBV28; J: TRBJ2-1; CDR3: ASISSGRGGNEQF
V: TRBV7-2; J: TRBJ2-7; CDR3: ASSFRTYEQY
V: TRBV6-2/TRBV6-3; J: TRBJ2-2; CDR3: ASSYSFELAGTGELF
V: TRBV15; J: TRBJ1-1; CDR3: ATSRRTGDTEAF
V: TRBV7-9; J: TRBJ2-5; CDR3: ASSPTAGTQY
V: TRBV29-1; J: TRBJ1-4; CDR3: SVEVGGDEKLF
V: TRBV3-1; J: TRBJ2-5; CDR3: ASSHGPGLDYQETQY